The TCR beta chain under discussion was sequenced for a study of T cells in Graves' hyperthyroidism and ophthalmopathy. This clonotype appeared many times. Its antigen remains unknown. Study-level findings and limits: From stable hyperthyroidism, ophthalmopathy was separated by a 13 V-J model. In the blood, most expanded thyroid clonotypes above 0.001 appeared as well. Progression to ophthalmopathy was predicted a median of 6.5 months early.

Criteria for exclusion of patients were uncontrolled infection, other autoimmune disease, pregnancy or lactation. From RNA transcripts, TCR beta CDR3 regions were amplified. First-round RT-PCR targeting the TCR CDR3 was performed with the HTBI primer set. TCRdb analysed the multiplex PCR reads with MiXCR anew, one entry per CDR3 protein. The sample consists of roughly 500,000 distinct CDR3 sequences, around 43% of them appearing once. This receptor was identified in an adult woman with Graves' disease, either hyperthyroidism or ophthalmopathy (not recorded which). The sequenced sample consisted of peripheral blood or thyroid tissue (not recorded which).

The CDR3 nucleotides read TGCAGTGCGAGTGACAGTGATGAAAAACTGTTTTTT. Amino acids: CSASDSDEKLFF. The genes are TRBV20-1 and TRBJ1-4, with D perhaps matching TRBD1 (5 bases). Per germline, CDR1 DFQATT and CDR2 SNEGSKA (reference sequence). Trimming cost V 6 bases and J 6 bases, with 11 bases left between them. CDR3 size: 12 residues.